Shown below are 18 T cell receptor beta chains from a single sample sequenced in a study of blood T cell repertoires in COVID-19. Generated by immunoSEQ multiplex PCR, the TCRdb table keeps only in-frame clones and is missing some. In the table there are about 280,000 clones, 90% of which are singletons. The sequenced sample was PBMCs or T cells enriched from blood (not recorded which). Source of these receptors: a woman between 18 and 29 years old with acute COVID-19.

This chain uses TRBV18 with TRBJ1-1; 7 bases fit TRBD1. The germline CDR1 and CDR2 sequences are KGHSH and LQKENI. V lost 6 bases, J lost 1 base, and 11 bases stayed unmatched. This CDR3 is built from 16 residues. Here the CDR3 reads CASSPGQADGNTEAFF. CDR3 bases: TGTGCCAGCTCTCCAGGACAGGCTGATGGGAACACTGAAGCTTTCTTT.

This clone was found a few times. V and J are TRBV6-4 and TRBJ2-2; D gene ambiguous. Germline V gives CDR1 MRHNA, CDR2 SNTAGT. This CDR3 has 14 amino acids. Trimming left V 0 bases short and J 2 bases short, with 4 bases between. The CDR3, as DNA: TGTGCCAGCAGTGACTCGACTAACACCGGGGAGCTGTTTTTT. Translated: CASSDSTNTGELFF.

This chain uses TRBV27 with TRBJ2-1; TRBD2 aligns across 11 bases. Germline V gene sequence: CDR1 MNHEY, CDR2 SMNVEV (reference sequence). CDR3 length: 17 residues. The V and J ends lost 5 bases and 5 bases, in that order; junction bases with no gene match: 11. CDR3 protein: CASSPPIAGGPHNEQFF. The CDR3 bases are TGTGCCAGCAGTCCACCAATAGCGGGAGGGCCACACAATGAGCAGTTCTTC.

CDR3 amino acids: CASIPGQGLGPQHF. CDR3 in DNA: TGTGCCAGCATCCCGGGACAAGGCCTAGGGCCCCAGCATTTT. The V call is TRBV28, the J call TRBJ1-5, with D possibly TRBD1 on 6 matching bases. V was trimmed by 7 bases and J by 9 bases, leaving 19 bases between them. The CDR3 runs 14 residues. Germline CDR1 is MDHEN and CDR2 is SYDVKM.

The chain combines TRBV11-2 with TRBJ2-7, with D tentatively TRBD2 (5 bases). Between the trimmed V and J ends, which lost 1 base and 0 bases, there was a span of 10 bases. Germline V gene sequence: CDR1 SGHAT, CDR2 FQNNGV. This CDR3 is 15 amino acids long. CDR3 DNA sequence: TGTGCCAGCAGCTTAGGGTCTAGCAGCTCCTACGAGCAGTACTTC. Translating gives CASSLGSSSSYEQYF. The variable domain in full, with the rest retrieved from reference TRBV11-2 and TRBJ2-7, is EAGVAQSPRYKIIEKRQSVAFWCNPISGHATLYWYQQILGQGPKLLIQFQNNGVVDDSQLPKDRFSAERLKGVDSTLKIQPAKLEDSAVYLCASSLGSSSSYEQYFGPGTRLTVT.

This chain links TRBV7-9 with TRBJ2-1; the D is unclear. CDR1 SEHNR and CDR2 FQNEAQ come from the germline V gene (reference sequence). The germline V and J ends were trimmed by 4 bases and 8 bases, with 6 bases remaining between them. CDR3 length: 11 residues. CDR3 DNA: TGTGCCAGCAGCTCCCCATATGAGCAGTTCTTC. Translated: CASSSPYEQFF.

V is TRBV11-2 and J is TRBJ2-3; D is ambiguous. The length of the CDR3 is 16 residues. V was pared by 0 bases and J by 2 bases, with 12 bases between. The V gene's germline CDR1 is SGHAT and CDR2 FQNNGV. For the CDR3, the DNA is TGTGCCAGCAGCTTAGATCCGGCAGGTAACACAGATACGCAGTATTTT. Protein: CASSLDPAGNTDTQYF.

The chain joins TRBV9 to TRBJ2-2, with 7 bases identical to TRBD2. Germline V gene data show CDR1 as SGDLS and CDR2 as YYNGEE. The trim removed 0 bases at V and 7 bases at J, leaving 12 bases unmatched. The CDR3 extends over 17 amino acids. The chain's CDR3 is CASSVGRSSGGIGELFF. In DNA, the CDR3 is TGTGCCAGCAGCGTAGGGAGGTCTAGCGGTGGAATCGGGGAGCTGTTTTTT.

The chain employs TRBV28 and TRBJ2-7; D perhaps matches TRBD2 (5 bases). The CDR3 has 12 amino acids. V was shortened by 5 bases and J by 3 bases, with 8 bases between the two germline ends. Germline V gene data show CDR1 as MDHEN and CDR2 as SYDVKM. The CDR3 loop reads CASSSGRYEQYF. DNA for the CDR3: TGTGCCAGCAGTAGCGGACGCTACGAGCAGTACTTC.

This sequence joins TRBV27 and TRBJ1-1; D perhaps matches TRBD1 (5 bases). The CDR3 has 14 residues. The V gene lost 1 base and the J gene lost 4 bases, with 10 bases spanning the gap. The germline gives CDR1 MNHEY, CDR2 SMNVEV (reference sequence). CDR3 protein: CASSLLRGSTEAFF. The CDR3 DNA reads TGTGCCAGCAGTTTATTAAGGGGATCCACTGAAGCTTTCTTT.

The V call is TRBV5-6, the J call TRBJ2-2; possible D gene TRBD1, 6 bases. V lost 1 base to trimming and J lost 0 bases, with 10 bases between them. CDR3 size: 16 residues. Germline values: CDR1 SGHDT, CDR2 YYEEEE. DNA for the CDR3: TGTGCCAGCAGCTTGCCTGGACAGTCGAACACCGGGGAGCTGTTTTTT. It encodes CASSLPGQSNTGELFF.

V gene TRBV11-1 combines with J gene TRBJ2-7; 8 positions agree with TRBD1. The junction had 10 bases not matched to a gene; V was cut back by 4 bases and J by 2 bases. Germline V gene lookup returns CDR1 SGHAT and CDR2 FQDESV (reference sequence). CDR3 length equals 16 residues. CDR3 sequence reads: CASSSPQTGEAYEQYF. In nucleotides, the CDR3 is TGTGCCAGCAGCTCCCCTCAGACAGGGGAGGCCTACGAGCAGTACTTC. Filled out from reference TRBV11-1 and TRBJ2-7, the complete variable domain reads EAEVAQSPRYKITEKSQAVAFWCDPISGHATLYWYRQILGQGPELLVQFQDESVVDDSQLPKDRFSAERLKGVDSTLKIQPAELGDSAMYLCASSSPQTGEAYEQYFGPGTRLTVT.

V gene TRBV7-3 combines with J gene TRBJ2-1; a possible D gene is TRBD1 (6 bases). The CDR3 consists of 15 residues. CDR1 and CDR2 from the germline V gene are SGHTA and FQGTGA. Trimming took 4 bases from V and 2 from J, leaving 12 bases between them. CDR3 sequence reads: CASSSQGGAYNEQFF. CDR3 DNA sequence: TGTGCCAGCAGCTCCCAAGGGGGTGCCTACAATGAGCAGTTCTTC.

This chain's CDR3 is CASLGRSTDTQYF. As DNA, the CDR3 is TGTGCCAGCTTGGGGAGGAGCACAGATACGCAGTATTTT. The chain uses TRBV2 and TRBJ2-3, with D possibly matching TRBD2 (6 bases). CDR3 length equals 13 residues. Trimming removed 8 bases at V and 0 bases at J, with 9 bases between. Germline CDR1 reads SNHLY; CDR2 reads FYNNEI.

This clone was counted a single time. This chain connects TRBV27 to TRBJ1-5; no firm D call. Trimming took off 4 bases at V and 5 bases at J, with 3 bases between the two ends. This CDR3 contains 11 residues. Germline CDR1 is MNHEY and CDR2 is SMNVEV (reference sequence). The CDR3 nucleotides read TGTGCCAGCAGTTCCTATCAGCCCCAGCATTTT. Translation: CASSSYQPQHF.

The rearrangement links TRBV2 to TRBJ2-7, with D maybe TRBD1 (6 bases). CDR1 is SNHLY, CDR2 FYNNEI, per germline. Trimming left V 2 bases short and J 5 bases short, with 13 bases between. The CDR3 extends over 14 amino acids. The DNA for the CDR3 is TGTGCCAGCAGTGAAACCCCACAGGGAAACGAGCAGTACTTC. It specifies CASSETPQGNEQYF.

The chain combines TRBV6-5 with TRBJ2-7, with TRBD1 matching 8 bases. J gave up 2 bases and V 5 bases, and 8 bases lay outside the gene matches. This CDR3 region has 15 residues. Germline V lookup: CDR1 MNHEY, CDR2 SVGAGI. In nucleotides, the CDR3 is TGTGCCAGCAGTAAAACAGGGGGGTCCACCTACGAGCAGTACTTC. It is translated as CASSKTGGSTYEQYF.

The chain carries TRBV29-1 and TRBJ1-1; TRBD1 matches at 7 bases. V lost 6 bases to trimming and J lost 0 bases; unmatched junction nucleotides: 10. Germline V lookup: CDR1 SQVTM, CDR2 ANQGSEA. The CDR3 is made up of 15 amino acids. The DNA of the CDR3 is TGCAGCGTCGTGGGACAGCCTCTGATGAACACTGAAGCTTTCTTT. Its translation is CSVVGQPLMNTEAFF. Together with reference TRBV29-1 and TRBJ1-1, the CDR3 gives the full variable domain: SAVISQKPSRDICQRGTSLTIQCQVDSQVTMMFWYRQQPGQSLTLIATANQGSEATYESGFVIDKFPISRPNLTFSTLTVSNMSPEDSSIYLCSVVGQPLMNTEAFFGQGTRLTVV.